These T cell receptor beta chains were read from a single sample in a study of cytomegalovirus exposure and HLA in healthy donors. Measured with immunoSEQ multiplex PCR; TCRdb has only the in-frame clones, and not every one. The sample has 250,000 to 350,000 clones, 80% to 90% seen once. Sequenced material: PBMCs. The receptors were gathered from a man aged 40-50 years in good health and CMV-seropositive. Both conserved end residues are part of each CDR3. The order of the fields is clone size, J gene, V gene, D gene, CDR3 DNA, CDR3 protein. The D gene is left open where the match is weak. Rows give clone size only sometimes, using once, few, many, or a class for an expanded clone.

abundance: NA; j_gene: TRBJ2-3; v_gene: TRBV28; d_gene: TRBD2; CDR3nt: TGTGCCAGCAGTTCCCCCCCTCGCGGGAGGGGTACTAGCACAGATACGCAGTATTTT; CDR3aa: CASSSPPRGRGTSTDTQYF
abundance: NA; j_gene: TRBJ2-1; v_gene: TRBV28; d_gene: TRBD2; CDR3nt: TGTGCCAGCAGTTTAGTGTTGCCCCTAGCGGGAGAGGCCAATGAGCAGTTCTTC; CDR3aa: CASSLVLPLAGEANEQFF
abundance: NA; j_gene: TRBJ2-2; v_gene: TRBV29-1; d_gene: TRBD1; CDR3nt: TGCAGCGTGACAGGGGGCTGGGACACCGGGGAGCTGTTTTTT; CDR3aa: CSVTGGWDTGELFF
abundance: once; j_gene: TRBJ1-2; v_gene: TRBV6-6; d_gene: TRBD1; CDR3nt: TGTGCCACTCAGGGGGGAACTTACTATGGCTACACCTTC; CDR3aa: CATQGGTYYGYTF
abundance: NA; j_gene: TRBJ2-7; v_gene: TRBV5-5; d_gene: TRBD2; CDR3nt: TGTGCCAGCAGCTTGGGACTAGCGGCATTCTACGAGCAGTACTTC; CDR3aa: CASSLGLAAFYEQYF
abundance: NA; j_gene: TRBJ2-5; v_gene: TRBV7-8; d_gene: NA; CDR3nt: TGTGCCAGCTCTTTACGATATCCTCCGCGGAACCAAGAGACCCAGTACTTC; CDR3aa: CASSLRYPPRNQETQYF
abundance: NA; j_gene: TRBJ2-7; v_gene: TRBV28; d_gene: NA; CDR3nt: TGTGCCAGCAGTTTCTCTGCTACCTACGAGCAGTACTTC; CDR3aa: CASSFSATYEQYF
abundance: NA; j_gene: TRBJ2-5; v_gene: TRBV6-5; d_gene: NA; CDR3nt: TGTGCCAGCAGTTACAACGACAGGCCGGGAGAGACCCAGTACTTC; CDR3aa: CASSYNDRPGETQYF
abundance: NA; j_gene: TRBJ2-7; v_gene: TRBV6-5; d_gene: NA; CDR3nt: TGTGCCAGCAGTTACGTTGGGCAGGAGCAGTACTTC; CDR3aa: CASSYVGQEQYF
abundance: NA; j_gene: TRBJ1-1; v_gene: TRBV28; d_gene: TRBD1; CDR3nt: TGTGCCAGCAGGAACAGGGGGAAGACTGAAGCTTTCTTT; CDR3aa: CASRNRGKTEAFF
abundance: NA; j_gene: TRBJ2-6; v_gene: TRBV5-1; d_gene: NA; CDR3nt: TGCGCCAGCCACCCGGGGGTTTTTGGGGCCAACGTCCTGACTTTC; CDR3aa: CASHPGVFGANVLTF
abundance: NA; j_gene: TRBJ2-3; v_gene: TRBV2; d_gene: NA; CDR3nt: TGTGCCAGCACGGGAGTTGCAGATACGCAGTATTTT; CDR3aa: CASTGVADTQYF
abundance: once; j_gene: TRBJ2-5; v_gene: TRBV9; d_gene: TRBD2; CDR3nt: TGTGCCAGCAGCCCACCAGGGTGGGGACTAAGCCAAGAGACCCAGTACTTC; CDR3aa: CASSPPGWGLSQETQYF
abundance: NA; j_gene: TRBJ2-5; v_gene: TRBV7-9; d_gene: TRBD2; CDR3nt: TGTGCCAGCAGCCCCACTTTAGCGGGAACAGCCCAAGAGACCCAGTACTTC; CDR3aa: CASSPTLAGTAQETQYF